This T cell receptor beta chain was found in a study of cytomegalovirus exposure and HLA in healthy donors. Regarding the study as a whole: Most subjects had HLA-A and HLA-B alleles reportedly predicted accurately by TCR beta sequences. The authors assumed roughly uniform sequencing depth across donors for presence/absence analyses. Most of the CMV-associated TCR beta chains (in a later analysis) appeared to be HLA-restricted.

13 Jbeta primers and 60 Vbeta primers were used for the PCR. This table comes from immunoSEQ multiplex PCR, and its TCRdb copy is limited to in-frame clones, with some not included. The profile covers about 160,000 clones, with 80% to 85% appearing a single time and 1.9% taken by the ten largest. V was clipped by 4 bases and J by 0 bases; unmatched bases: 2. CDR3 length: 14 residues. The V gene's germline CDR1 is SEHNR and CDR2 FQNEAQ (reference sequence). This clone turned up a few times. The antigen remains unidentified. What was sequenced was PBMCs. This clonotype originated in a man between 18 and 35 years old in good health and CMV-seronegative. The chain carries TRBV7-9 and TRBJ2-7; TRBD1 matches 8 bases. This CDR3 reads CASSWTGSSYEQYF. The CDR3 DNA is TGTGCCAGCAGCTGGACAGGGAGCTCCTACGAGCAGTACTTC.